One sample yielded the 16 T cell receptor beta chains listed below, sequenced in a study of identical twins. TCRdb processed the 5' RACE reads anew with MiXCR; each CDR3 protein has one entry. The sample contains fewer than 550,000 distinct CDR3 sequences, approximately 16% of which appear only once. A further study also used this sample, focusing on yellow fever vaccine responses in identical twins.

The source material was CD4+ T cells sorted from blood. The receptor source for this set is a woman aged 18-29 years in good health.

This clonotype was seen repeatedly, ten times or more. V and J are TRBV12-3 or TRBV12-4 and TRBJ2-1; 7 bases are a match to TRBD2. Germline trimming cut 6 bases from V and 5 bases from J; bases unmatched to any gene: 4. CDR3 length: 13 amino acids. The CDR3 spells CASRTRGDNEQFF. The DNA of the CDR3 is TGTGCCAGCAGGACACGGGGGGACAATGAGCAGTTCTTC.

The rearrangement links TRBV2 to TRBJ2-1, with 8 bases aligning to TRBD2. CDR1 SNHLY and CDR2 FYNNEI come from the germline V gene. This CDR3 is 15 amino acids long. After removal of 7 bases from V and 3 bases from J, the junction contained 8 bases not matched to a gene. The CDR3 nucleotides read TGTGCCAGCAAGAATAGCGGGGCGCGCTACAATGAGCAGTTCTTC. Amino acids: CASKNSGARYNEQFF.

This clonotype was seen a handful of times. This chain links TRBV29-1 with TRBJ2-5; 8 nucleotides line up with TRBD1. The CDR3 covers 13 residues. V lost 7 bases and J lost 1; bases outside the gene matches: 5. Germline CDR1 reads SQVTM; CDR2 reads ANQGSEA. The CDR3 protein is CSGRTGTQETQYF. The CDR3 DNA is TGCAGCGGACGGACAGGGACCCAAGAGACCCAGTACTTC.

A few counts support this clonotype. The chain combines TRBV3-1 with TRBJ1-1; D is unclear. The germline V and J ends were trimmed by 1 base and 7 bases, with 7 bases remaining between them. The CDR3 sequence is 12 residues long. The germline CDR1 and CDR2 sequences are LGHDT and YNNKEL (reference sequence). CDR3 loop: CASSQGPLEAFF. In nucleotides, the CDR3 is TGTGCCAGCAGCCAAGGGCCACTTGAAGCTTTCTTT.

This clonotype has more than one count but fewer than ten. This sequence joins TRBV29-1 and TRBJ1-2; no reliable D call. The ends were cut back, 7 bases at V and 4 bases at J, with 13 bases in the middle. The CDR3 sequence is 12 residues long. CDR1 is SQVTM and CDR2 is ANQGSEA in the germline V gene. This chain's CDR3 is CSGWRDGYGYTF. CDR3 sequence (DNA): TGCAGCGGCTGGAGGGATGGCTATGGCTACACCTTC.

This clonotype turned up a few times. The chain combines TRBV7-8 with TRBJ2-7; D is unresolved. This CDR3 spans 14 amino acids. Germline values: CDR1 SGHVS, CDR2 FQNEAQ. The germline V and J ends were trimmed by 1 base and 2 bases, with 9 bases remaining between them. Written as DNA, the CDR3 is TGTGCCAGCAGCTTAGAAAGCCCAGCCTACGAGCAGTACTTC. As protein: CASSLESPAYEQYF. The variable domain in full, with the rest retrieved from reference TRBV7-8 and TRBJ2-7, is GAGVSQSPRYKVAKRGQDVALRCDPISGHVSLFWYQQALGQGPEFLTYFQNEAQLDKSGLPSDRFFAERPEGSVSTLKIQRTQQEDSAVYLCASSLESPAYEQYFGPGTRLTVT.

This clonotype came up many times. The chain recombines TRBV20-1 with TRBJ2-1, with 16 bases matching TRBD2. This CDR3 spans 19 amino acids. Germline V gives CDR1 DFQATT, CDR2 SNEGSKA (reference sequence). Trimming at V came to 3 bases and at J to 1 base, leaving 9 bases not matched to a gene. CDR3: CSARPGLAGGPKSYNEQFF. The CDR3 DNA follows: TGCAGTGCTAGGCCGGGACTAGCGGGAGGGCCAAAGTCCTACAATGAGCAGTTCTTC.

The chain employs TRBV12-5 and TRBJ2-5; either TRBD1 or TRBD2 may fit D (5 bases each). V was trimmed by 0 bases and J by 5 bases, leaving 13 bases between them. Germline V gives CDR1 LGHNT, CDR2 FRNRAP. This CDR3 spans 15 amino acids. CDR3 in amino acids: CASGLVKGPGETQYF. As DNA, the CDR3 is TGTGCTAGTGGTTTGGTAAAGGGGCCGGGGGAGACCCAGTACTTC.

A few counts support this clonotype. The chain uses TRBV12-3 or TRBV12-4 and TRBJ2-1; 13 bases agree with TRBD2. V was clipped by 4 bases and J by 4 bases; unmatched bases: 4. The CDR3 is 16 amino acids. The CDR3 is CASSWGLAGTYNEQFF. CDR3 sequence (DNA): TGTGCCAGCAGTTGGGGACTAGCGGGGACGTACAATGAGCAGTTCTTC.

This clonotype was detected a few times. The V and J genes are TRBV20-1 and TRBJ2-1; TRBD2 is a possible D gene (7 bases). V shed 5 bases and J shed 6 bases, with 17 bases lying between them. CDR1 and CDR2 (germline): DFQATT, SNEGSKA (reference sequence). CDR3 size: 14 residues. CDR3 amino acids: CSAPKEGGGNEQFF. The DNA of the CDR3 is TGCAGTGCTCCTAAGGAGGGGGGGGGCAATGAGCAGTTCTTC.

The table lists this clonotype with a few counts. The chain links TRBV11-2 to TRBJ2-7; 9 nucleotides match TRBD2. This CDR3 has 14 residues. J lost 4 bases, V lost 1 base, and 2 bases had no gene match. Germline CDR1 and CDR2: SGHAT and FQNNGV. The CDR3 loop is CASSLVLAGYEQYF. CDR3 DNA sequence: TGTGCCAGCAGCTTAGTGCTAGCGGGGTACGAGCAGTACTTC.

The count of this clonotype is one. The rearrangement joins TRBV28 to TRBJ2-7; D is perhaps TRBD1 or TRBD2 (5 bases each). V lost 4 bases to trimming and J lost 12 bases, with 22 bases between them. CDR3 length: 14 residues. From germline, CDR1 is MDHEN and CDR2 SYDVKM. CDR3 in DNA: TGTGCCAGCAGTTACCCCGGGGCCCCCGGAAAGGGGTACTTC. This translates into CASSYPGAPGKGYF.

This clonotype has more than one count but fewer than ten. The rearrangement uses TRBV3-1 and TRBJ2-1, with D tentatively TRBD1 (6 bases). This CDR3 has 13 amino acids. Deletions cut 0 bases from V and 15 bases from J, with 15 bases between. CDR1 is LGHDT and CDR2 is YNNKEL in the germline V gene (reference sequence). The DNA of the CDR3 is TGTGCCAGCAGCCAAGATGAGGGGGTCAGAAGGTTCTTC. Its protein is CASSQDEGVRRFF.

The chain joins TRBV3-1 to TRBJ2-1; 13 bases fit TRBD2. The V gene's germline CDR1 is LGHDT and CDR2 YNNKEL (reference sequence). Trimming took 4 bases from V and 7 from J; bases not matched to a gene: 7. CDR3 size: 16 residues. The CDR3 DNA is TGTGCCAGCAGCCCAACTAGCGGGAGGGCCATAAATGAGCAGTTCTTC. This translates into CASSPTSGRAINEQFF.

This clonotype was observed a handful of times. The chain links TRBV12-3 or TRBV12-4 to TRBJ1-2; no clear D. The V gene lost 6 bases and the J gene lost 8 bases, with 19 bases spanning the gap. This CDR3 comprises 14 residues. CDR3 DNA sequence: TGTGCCAGCAGCTCTAACACGGAAGGTGAGGGCTACACCTTC. Translating it yields CASSSNTEGEGYTF.

This clonotype showed up many times. The CDR3 loop reads CASSPTSGGAGTGELFF. In DNA, the CDR3 is TGTGCCAGCAGCCCCACTAGCGGGGGGGCTGGGACCGGGGAGCTGTTTTTT. This chain connects TRBV12-3 or TRBV12-4 to TRBJ2-2; 13 positions match TRBD2. The trim removed 6 bases at V and 5 bases at J, leaving 9 bases unmatched. This CDR3 is built from 17 residues.